This T cell receptor (beta chain) was sequenced during a study of cytomegalovirus exposure and HLA in healthy donors. The CDR3 is 13 residues long. The V end lost 7 bases, the J end lost 4 bases, and 13 bases lay between the germline ends. Germline lookup yields CDR1 LNHDA and CDR2 SQIVND (reference sequence). With respect to this clone: The antigen remains undetermined.

Whole-study results and caveats: One cluster of highly shared sequence variants probably arose as a sequencing artifact. Within an earlier analysis, most TCR beta V segments proved productive either about 90% or about 30% of the time. Further analysis, carried out later, found HLA-associated TCR beta chains more clonally expanded than equally common other chains.

PCR primers comprised 60 Vbeta and 13 Jbeta primers. Profiled with immunoSEQ multiplex PCR; TCRdb holds only in-frame clones, not every one. The sample has about 140,000 clones; roughly three quarters are singletons. What was sequenced was PBMCs. The receptor was derived from a woman aged 45-65 years in good health and CMV-seronegative. The chain uses TRBV19 and TRBJ1-1, with D unresolved. The DNA for the CDR3 is TGTGCCAGTACCCCGAGAGGGTCCACTGAAGCTTTCTTT. Translating it yields CASTPRGSTEAFF.